Presented here are 27 T cell receptor beta chains from one specimen sequenced in a study of blood T cell repertoires in COVID-19. Repertoires were generated with immunoSEQ multiplex PCR, while TCRdb's copy carries only in-frame clones and drops some. The table records a few hundred thousand clones, 80% to 90% of them present only once. Input material: peripheral blood. The receptors shown here come from a woman in her 70s with acute or convalescent COVID-19.

The chain recombines TRBV5-6 with TRBJ2-1; 9 bases match TRBD1. Germline V gene lookup returns CDR1 SGHDT and CDR2 YYEEEE. Losses at the gene ends were 1 base for V and 8 bases for J; bases not matched to a gene: 4. The CDR3 contains 14 residues. CDR3 in amino acids: CASSLRTGVDEQFF. CDR3 coding DNA: TGTGCCAGCAGCTTGCGGACAGGGGTCGATGAGCAGTTCTTC.

The J gene is TRBJ2-1, the V gene TRBV10-3; 8 bases fit TRBD2. This CDR3 has 16 amino acids. The V segment lost 2 bases and the J segment 9 bases; nucleotides outside the gene matches: 12. Per germline, CDR1 ENHRY and CDR2 SYGVKD. CDR3 sequence reads: CAISEQSVGGASEQFF. The DNA of the CDR3 is TGTGCCATCAGTGAGCAGAGTGTCGGGGGGGCCTCTGAGCAGTTCTTC.

As to this clone: The same CDR3 can be traced to other DNA sequences in this sample. The chain links TRBV20-1 to TRBJ1-2; D uncertain. Deletions cut 3 bases from V and 2 bases from J, with 4 bases between. This CDR3 is built from 11 residues. Germline CDR1 DFQATT, CDR2 SNEGSKA (reference sequence). Here the CDR3 reads CSASLNYGYTF. CDR3 bases: TGCAGTGCTAGTCTGAACTATGGCTACACCTTC.

This clone was detected once. CDR3 bases: TGTGCCACCACCGGGACAGGGGGGACCAACGAGCAGTACTTC. It codes for CATTGTGGTNEQYF. The J gene is TRBJ2-7, the V gene TRBV6-5, with 11 bases aligning to TRBD1. Germline values: CDR1 MNHEY, CDR2 SVGAGI. There are 14 residues in the CDR3. The J segment lost 5 bases and the V segment lost 10 bases, leaving 10 bases of the junction unmatched.

The rearrangement links TRBV5-1 to TRBJ2-1; D might be TRBD2 (6 bases). With 7 bases removed from V and 6 bases from J, the gap between germline ends came to 14 bases. Germline loops: CDR1 SGHRS, CDR2 YFSETQ. This CDR3 has 13 residues. CDR3 in DNA: TGCGCCAGCTGCCGGGAGCCTACCAATGAGCAGTTCTTC. Protein sequence: CASCREPTNEQFF.

J is TRBJ1-1 and V is TRBV6-2 or TRBV6-3; no reliable D call. The V end was cut by 3 bases, the J end by 11 bases, with 13 bases between. There are 12 residues in the CDR3. Germline values: CDR1 MNHEY, CDR2 SVGEGT. The CDR3 protein is CASSYFGIAAFF. DNA of the CDR3: TGTGCCAGCAGTTATTTCGGGATTGCGGCTTTCTTT.

This clone was observed a single time. The rearrangement joins TRBV19 to TRBJ1-1; D may be TRBD1 (6 bases). V was clipped by 1 base and J by 0 bases, with 9 bases between them. Per germline, CDR1 LNHDA and CDR2 SQIVND (reference sequence). This CDR3 spans 15 amino acids. CDR3 protein: CASSIGTALNTEAFF. CDR3 DNA: TGTGCCAGTAGTATAGGGACAGCCCTGAACACTGAAGCTTTCTTT. Based on the CDR3 plus reference TRBV19 and TRBJ1-1, the full variable domain is DGGITQSPKYLFRKEGQNVTLSCEQNLNHDAMYWYRQDPGQGLRLIYYSQIVNDFQKGDIAEGYSVSREKKESFPLTVTSAQKNPTAFYLCASSIGTALNTEAFFGQGTRLTVV.

V and J are TRBV10-3 and TRBJ2-5, with D possibly TRBD1 on 9 matching bases. The CDR3 is 15 amino acids. The V end was cut by 7 bases, the J end by 4 bases, with 19 bases between. CDR1 and CDR2 from the germline V gene are ENHRY and SYGVKD. The chain's CDR3 is CAITRGGTGRETQYF. The CDR3 DNA reads as TGTGCCATCACCCGGGGGGGGACAGGGCGAGAGACCCAGTACTTC.

This chain links TRBV19 with TRBJ2-1; 12 nucleotides match TRBD2. Trimming at V came to 3 bases and at J to 7 bases, leaving 4 bases not matched to a gene. The CDR3 is 15 amino acids. CDR1 LNHDA and CDR2 SQIVND come from the germline V gene (reference sequence). CDR3 coding DNA: TGTGCCAGTAGTATGTGGCTAGCGGGGGGGAATGAGCAGTTCTTC. This codes for CASSMWLAGGNEQFF.

The chain recombines TRBV6-1 with TRBJ1-5; the D is unclear. In germline, CDR1 is MNHNS, CDR2 SASEGT. The V end lost 2 bases, the J end lost 6 bases, and 11 bases lay between the germline ends. This CDR3 is 14 amino acids long. The CDR3 sequence: CASSENISGQPQHF. The CDR3 nucleotides are TGTGCCAGCAGTGAAAATATAAGCGGTCAGCCCCAGCATTTT.

V gene TRBV10-3 combines with J gene TRBJ2-1; 12 nucleotides line up with TRBD1. Germline CDR1 is ENHRY and CDR2 is SYGVKD. This CDR3 spans 17 amino acids. Trimming cost V 6 bases and J 4 bases; bases outside gene matches: 10. Written as DNA, the CDR3 is TGTGCCATCAGCTCACCCGGGACAGGGGGCCTTTACAATGAGCAGTTCTTC. Translated: CAISSPGTGGLYNEQFF.

V is TRBV19 and J is TRBJ1-2; possibly TRBD1 for D (6 bases). CDR3 length: 14 amino acids. CDR1 is LNHDA, CDR2 SQIVND, per germline (reference sequence). V was trimmed by 7 bases and J by 3 bases, leaving 15 bases between them. DNA of the CDR3: TGTGCCAGTAATCCGGATCCAGGGGACTATGGCTACACCTTC. This encodes CASNPDPGDYGYTF.

The chain is built from TRBV19 and TRBJ2-3; possible D gene TRBD1, 5 bases. This CDR3 spans 14 amino acids. Per the germline V gene, CDR1 is LNHDA and CDR2 is SQIVND (reference sequence). V was shortened by 4 bases and J by 5 bases, with 13 bases between the two germline ends. The DNA of the CDR3 is TGTGCCAGTAGTACGGGCAGGGCGGTAGATACGCAGTATTTT. Translated: CASSTGRAVDTQYF. The full variable domain, with the rest looked up from reference TRBV19 and TRBJ2-3, is DGGITQSPKYLFRKEGQNVTLSCEQNLNHDAMYWYRQDPGQGLRLIYYSQIVNDFQKGDIAEGYSVSREKKESFPLTVTSAQKNPTAFYLCASSTGRAVDTQYFGPGTRLTVL.

The chain combines TRBV7-8 with TRBJ1-2; no clear D. CDR1 SGHVS and CDR2 FQNEAQ come from the germline V gene. This CDR3 is 15 amino acids long. Trimming pared 1 base from V and 0 bases from J, leaving 9 bases between. The CDR3, as DNA: TGTGCCAGCAGCTTAGATTCAAGAGCTAACTATGGCTACACCTTC. It encodes CASSLDSRANYGYTF. The complete variable domain, with remaining parts taken from reference TRBV7-8 and TRBJ1-2, reads GAGVSQSPRYKVAKRGQDVALRCDPISGHVSLFWYQQALGQGPEFLTYFQNEAQLDKSGLPSDRFFAERPEGSVSTLKIQRTQQEDSAVYLCASSLDSRANYGYTFGSGTRLTVV.

This rearrangement joins TRBV10-2 to TRBJ2-1; 8 bases map to TRBD2. Germline loops: CDR1 WSHSY, CDR2 SAAADI. The CDR3 covers 15 residues. With V trimmed by 6 bases and J by 7 bases, 11 bases remained unmatched. CDR3 DNA: TGCGCCAGCAGGATAGAACGGGGGGGCGGAAATGAGCAGTTCTTC. Translation: CASRIERGGGNEQFF.

V usage is TRBV30 and J usage is TRBJ1-6, with D possibly matching TRBD1 (6 bases). Trimming took 3 bases from V and 9 from J, leaving 18 bases between them. The CDR3 loop spans 15 amino acids. The V gene's germline CDR1 is GTSNPN and CDR2 SVGIG (reference sequence). CDR3 residues: CAWREIQGRSSPLHF. The DNA of the CDR3 is TGTGCCTGGAGGGAAATACAGGGACGGAGTTCACCCCTCCACTTT.

The J gene is TRBJ2-1, the V gene TRBV11-2, with 7 bases matching TRBD2. The CDR3 runs 15 residues. The V and J ends lost 4 bases and 0 bases, in that order; junction bases with no gene match: 3. Per germline, CDR1 SGHAT and CDR2 FQNNGV. CDR3 region: CASSSRGVSYNEQFF. CDR3 DNA: TGTGCCAGCAGCTCTCGGGGGGTCTCCTACAATGAGCAGTTCTTC.

This chain uses TRBV10-3 with TRBJ2-7; TRBD1 matches 11 bases. This CDR3 spans 14 amino acids. Germline V gene sequence: CDR1 ENHRY, CDR2 SYGVKD. Unmatched junction bases numbered 10, after V lost 10 bases and J lost 5 bases. The CDR3 DNA sequence: TGTGCCACCTCTTCGGGGGGACAGGGGGACGAGCAGTACTTC. Amino acids: CATSSGGQGDEQYF.

This chain connects TRBV18 to TRBJ1-1, with 9 nucleotides matching TRBD1. This CDR3 is built from 17 residues. With V trimmed by 3 bases and J by 10 bases, 18 bases remained unmatched. Germline loops: CDR1 KGHSH, CDR2 LQKENI. CDR3 bases: TGTGCCAGCTCACCGGGTCAACGACAGGGGGACAAAGCCTCAGCTTTCTTT. Its protein is CASSPGQRQGDKASAFF.

V is TRBV27 and J is TRBJ1-1; D is uncertain. V was shortened by 6 bases and J by 1 base, with 15 bases between the two germline ends. The CDR3 has 15 residues. The germline V gene has CDR1 MNHEY and CDR2 SMNVEV (reference sequence). In DNA, the CDR3 is TGTGCCAGCAGCCAGGATGCGGGCCGGAACACTGAAGCTTTCTTT. Translation: CASSQDAGRNTEAFF.

In nucleotides, the CDR3 is TGTGCCAGCAGCCTTAGGCGGGTATCCTACGAGCAGTACTTC. Amino acid sequence: CASSLRRVSYEQYF. This sequence joins TRBV13 and TRBJ2-7, with D possibly matching TRBD2 (5 bases). CDR3 length: 14 amino acids. The V end lost 5 bases, the J end lost 1 base, and 12 bases lay between the germline ends. The V gene's germline CDR1 is PRHDT and CDR2 FYEKMQ (reference sequence).

This chain connects TRBV6-5 to TRBJ2-7; D uncertain. Germline V gene lookup returns CDR1 MNHEY and CDR2 SVGAGI. The ends were cut back, 8 bases at V and 2 bases at J, with 10 bases in the middle. The CDR3 runs 12 residues. The CDR3 bases are TGTGCCAGCGGGCAGACAACCTACGAGCAGTACTTC. Translating it yields CASGQTTYEQYF.

The rearrangement joins TRBV7-3 to TRBJ1-1; 7 nucleotides line up with TRBD1. The CDR3 consists of 14 residues. V trimming: 5 bases; J trimming: 2 bases; junction bases outside the gene matches: 5. The germline CDR1 and CDR2 sequences are SGHTA and FQGTGA. The CDR3 is CASSRTGANTEAFF. The CDR3, as DNA: TGTGCCAGCAGCCGAACAGGGGCCAACACTGAAGCTTTCTTT.

The chain uses TRBV10-2 and TRBJ2-3; 7 bases are a match to TRBD2. With V trimmed by 5 bases and J by 5 bases, 10 bases remained unmatched. Germline V CDR1 and CDR2: WSHSY, SAAADI. The CDR3 is 15 residues long. The CDR3 nucleotides read TGCGCCAGCAGTCCCCAGGGAGGGTATTTAGATACGCAGTATTTT. This sequence encodes CASSPQGGYLDTQYF.

V and J are TRBV9 and TRBJ1-2, with TRBD1 matching over 8 bases. With 3 bases clipped from V and 4 bases from J, the junction kept 5 bases outside the gene matches. The CDR3 length is 14 residues. Per germline, CDR1 SGDLS and CDR2 YYNGEE. The CDR3 sequence is CASSAEGQVYGYTF. CDR3 nucleotide sequence: TGTGCCAGCAGCGCCGAGGGACAGGTCTATGGCTACACCTTC.

This sequence joins TRBV19 and TRBJ1-5, with TRBD1 matching over 7 bases. V was pared by 6 bases and J by 0 bases, with 8 bases of the junction left unmatched. Germline V gene lookup returns CDR1 LNHDA and CDR2 SQIVND (reference sequence). The CDR3 length is 16 residues. CDR3 sequence reads: CASRGATGISNQPQHF. For the CDR3, the DNA is TGTGCCAGTAGAGGGGCGACAGGGATTAGCAATCAGCCCCAGCATTTT.

V gene TRBV19 combines with J gene TRBJ2-1; 10 nucleotides agree with TRBD1. V lost 4 bases and J lost 2; bases outside the gene matches: 5. CDR1 and CDR2 from the germline V gene are LNHDA and SQIVND (reference sequence). This CDR3 has 16 residues. This CDR3 reads CASSTGDRGPYNEQFF. The CDR3 coding sequence is TGTGCCAGTAGTACGGGGGACAGGGGCCCCTACAATGAGCAGTTCTTC.